The 18 T cell receptor beta chains presented below share a single source sample, sequenced in a study of blood T cells in healthy people across ages. The second PCR ran about 6 to 11 cycles with a sample-barcoded 5' primer and J-beta primers. TCRdb re-called the 5' RACE reads through MiXCR, storing one row per CDR3 protein. Of some 1.5 million distinct CDR3 sequences detected, over 25% appear once; the ten largest clones hold about 8%. The sample was blood. All receptors come from a woman aged 25-40 years in good health.

The chain links TRBV7-7 to TRBJ2-5; 8 bases line up with TRBD2. With 5 bases clipped from V and 2 bases from J, the junction kept 7 bases outside the gene matches. The CDR3 covers 15 residues. The germline V gene encodes CDR1 SSHAT and CDR2 FNYEAQ (reference sequence). CDR3 DNA: TGTGCCAGCAGCCGCAGCGGGGGTATACAAGAGACCCAGTACTTC. Residues: CASSRSGGIQETQYF.

This clonotype was recorded at least ten times. CDR3: CSARTSGISYEQYF. For the CDR3, the DNA is TGCAGCGCCCGGACTAGCGGTATCTCCTACGAGCAGTACTTC. The V call is TRBV29-1, the J call TRBJ2-7, with TRBD2 matching over 10 bases. The CDR3 is 14 residues long. The V gene end was trimmed by 7 bases and the J gene end by 0 bases; junction bases not matched to a gene: 6. Germline-derived CDR1 and CDR2 are SQVTM and ANQGSEA.

A remark on this clonotype: The junction departs from germline at one end; a sequencing error may be responsible. The V call is TRBV7-2, the J call TRBJ2-3; D remains ambiguous. Germline V gives CDR1 SGHTA, CDR2 FQGNSA. This CDR3 region has 15 residues. CDR3 nucleotides: TGTGCCAGCAGCGAGACTCCCTCCCACACAGATGCGCAGTATTTT. Translation gives CASSETPSHTDAQYF.

Only a few counts were recorded for this clonotype. Possible read error: a much larger clone is one base away. V usage is TRBV4-2 and J usage is TRBJ2-6, with D possibly TRBD1 on 6 matching bases. Germline CDR1 and CDR2: LGHNA and YNFKEQ. This CDR3 spans 17 amino acids. CDR3 region: CSSSQSVTGTGANVLTF. CDR3 nucleotides: TGTTCCAGCAGCCAATCAGTAACAGGGACTGGGGCCAACGTCCTGACTTTC.

The chain carries TRBV4-1 and TRBJ1-2; 7 positions match TRBD1. Unmatched junction bases numbered 13, after V lost 4 bases and J lost 2 bases. The CDR3 is 17 amino acids. Germline lookup yields CDR1 MGHRA and CDR2 YSYEKL. The CDR3 DNA follows: TGCGCCAGCAGCCCTACGGGTGGTAGGGGGCCCAACTATGGCTACACCTTC. This codes for CASSPTGGRGPNYGYTF.

This clonotype was recorded many times. The chain joins TRBV28 to TRBJ2-3; D ambiguous. Germline values: CDR1 MDHEN, CDR2 SYDVKM. The V gene lost 3 bases and the J gene lost 1 base, with 11 bases spanning the gap. This CDR3 contains 15 residues. The chain's CDR3 is CASSLSGRGTDTQYF. CDR3 in DNA: TGTGCCAGCAGTTTGTCAGGAAGGGGCACAGATACGCAGTATTTT.

This clonotype came up many times. This chain joins TRBV9 and TRBJ2-1; a weak D match, TRBD1 (6 bases). The V end lost 2 bases, the J end lost 10 bases, and 7 bases lay between the germline ends. CDR1 SGDLS and CDR2 YYNGEE come from the germline V gene. The CDR3 totals 11 residues. As DNA, the CDR3 is TGTGCCAGCAGCGTCGACAGGGAGCAGTTCTTC. This sequence encodes CASSVDREQFF.

This clonotype was counted only a few times. This sequence joins TRBV3-1 and TRBJ2-7, with 7 bases matching TRBD1. The CDR3 totals 15 residues. CDR1 LGHDT and CDR2 YNNKEL come from the germline V gene (reference sequence). V lost 2 bases to trimming and J lost 4 bases; unmatched junction nucleotides: 8. CDR3 in amino acids: CASSQNPGQPYEQYF. The CDR3 DNA is TGTGCCAGCAGCCAAAACCCGGGACAGCCGTACGAGCAGTACTTC.

A few counts support this clonotype. The rearrangement links TRBV11-2 to TRBJ2-1; TRBD2 matches 8 bases. Losses at the gene ends were 2 bases for V and 7 bases for J; bases not matched to a gene: 4. Germline CDR1 is SGHAT and CDR2 is FQNNGV. The CDR3 runs 14 residues. CDR3 nucleotides: TGTGCCAGCAGCTTATTCGGGGGGGGTAATGAGCAGTTCTTC. Protein: CASSLFGGGNEQFF.

The chain employs TRBV10-3 and TRBJ1-2, with no clear D. The CDR3 has 13 residues. With 2 bases removed from V and 4 bases from J, the gap between germline ends came to 8 bases. Germline V gene data show CDR1 as ENHRY and CDR2 as SYGVKD. CDR3 sequence reads: CAISEGSVYGYTF. The CDR3 DNA follows: TGTGCCATCAGTGAGGGCAGCGTCTATGGCTACACCTTC.

The chain links TRBV7-2 to TRBJ1-4, with D hard to call. Germline-derived CDR1 and CDR2 are SGHTA and FQGNSA. The CDR3 covers 11 residues. V dropped 7 bases and J dropped 4 bases, with 4 bases sitting between them. The CDR3 nucleotides read TGTGCCAGCACCAATAATGAAAAACTGTTTTTT. This sequence encodes CASTNNEKLFF. The full variable domain, completed using reference TRBV7-2 and TRBJ1-4, is GAGVSQSPSNKVTEKGKDVELRCDPISGHTALYWYRQSLGQGLEFLIYFQGNSAPDKSGLPSDRFSAERTGGSVSTLTIQRTQQEDSAVYLCASTNNEKLFFGSGTQLSVL.

This chain connects TRBV7-3 to TRBJ2-3; D may be TRBD2 (5 bases). The CDR3 contains 16 residues. V was pared by 0 bases and J by 0 bases, with 10 bases between. From germline, CDR1 is SGHTA and CDR2 FQGTGA. The CDR3 loop is CASSLTGSGSTDTQYF. In DNA, the CDR3 is TGTGCCAGCAGCTTAACGGGGAGCGGTAGCACAGATACGCAGTATTTT.

With regard to this clonotype: A read error may be the cause here, since a much bigger clone is one base away. The genes are TRBV12-3 or TRBV12-4 and TRBJ2-5; D is uncertain. The V end was cut by 6 bases, the J end by 2 bases, with 10 bases between. The CDR3 runs 13 residues. The CDR3 nucleotides are TGTGCCAGCAGATATATGGGACAAGAGACCCAGTACTTC. Its translation is CASRYMGQETQYF.

The chain carries TRBV20-1 and TRBJ2-5, with D maybe TRBD1 (6 bases). Germline-derived CDR1 and CDR2 are DFQATT and SNEGSKA (reference sequence). V was trimmed by 7 bases and J by 5 bases, leaving 17 bases between them. This CDR3 region has 13 residues. The CDR3 spells CSVRGPDAETQYF. DNA for the CDR3: TGCAGTGTCAGGGGCCCAGACGCCGAGACCCAGTACTTC.

The table lists this clonotype with a count of one. The rearrangement joins TRBV15 to TRBJ2-2; TRBD1 aligns across 7 bases. In germline, CDR1 is LNHNV, CDR2 YYDKDF (reference sequence). The CDR3 length is 16 residues. The junction had 4 bases not matched to a gene; V was cut back by 3 bases and J by 0 bases. This CDR3 is CATSRLGQSNTGELFF. As DNA, the CDR3 is TGTGCCACCAGCAGGTTGGGACAGTCGAACACCGGGGAGCTGTTTTTT. Full variable domain (remainder filled in from reference TRBV15 and TRBJ2-2): DAMVIQNPRYQVTQFGKPVTLSCSQTLNHNVMYWYQQKSSQAPKLLFHYYDKDFNNEADTPDNFQSRRPNTSFCFLDIRSPGLGDTAMYLCATSRLGQSNTGELFFGEGSRLTVL.

This chain links TRBV20-1 with TRBJ2-1, with 8 bases that match TRBD2. Unmatched junction bases numbered 8, after V lost 3 bases and J lost 10 bases. CDR3 length: 13 amino acids. Germline V gene data show CDR1 as DFQATT and CDR2 as SNEGSKA (reference sequence). The CDR3 region has the DNA TGCAGTGCTAGCCCTGGAGCGGGGGAAGAGCAGTTCTTC. Its translation is CSASPGAGEEQFF.

This clonotype occurred many times. In DNA form, the CDR3 reads TGTGCCAGCAGCGTCGAGGGGGGAGCCAAAAACATTCAGTACTTC. It specifies CASSVEGGAKNIQYF. This chain connects TRBV7-2 to TRBJ2-4; D may be TRBD1 or TRBD2 (6 bases each). Germline V lookup: CDR1 SGHTA, CDR2 FQGNSA. The CDR3 is 15 residues long. The ends were cut back, 5 bases at V and 0 bases at J, with 11 bases in the middle.

This clonotype was detected ten times or more. The gene calls are TRBV5-1 and TRBJ2-1, with D possibly being TRBD2 (5 bases). V was clipped by 4 bases and J by 6 bases, with 17 bases between them. The germline V gene encodes CDR1 SGHRS and CDR2 YFSETQ. CDR3 length equals 15 residues. CDR3 in amino acids: CASSQRVQIGNEQFF. DNA for the CDR3: TGCGCCAGCAGCCAGAGGGTACAGATCGGCAATGAGCAGTTCTTC.